This TCR beta chain emerged from a study of shared clonotypes between healthy human individuals (dated by TCRdb to about 2020). Broadly, across the study: A couple of women and a few men aged 18 to 49 years were included in the cohort. For each donor, CD4 naive and CD4 memory were each given three plates, CD8 naive was given two plates, and CD8 memory was given one plate. The study deeply sequenced blood TCR repertoires of about 5 healthy adults to estimate repertoire size and the extent of clonotype sharing between individuals. To increase sequencing depth and limit assay-specific biases, different laboratories used diverse techniques to prepare libraries and sequence TCR repertoires. Leukapheresis yielded between about 0.85 and 9.5 billion PBMCs per donor.

Worth noting for this clone: Its antigen remains unidentified. No much larger clonotype is one base removed from it; base qualities were not supplied.

Study-level results and caveats: Based on pairwise subsampling, the degree of clonotype sharing among donors was expected to be affected by sequencing depth. Only blood was sampled, and tissue TCR repertoires likely differ from those in blood. Roughly 5% of naive CD4, approximately 3.7% of naive CD8, about 2.1% of memory CD4, and less than 0.45% of memory CD8 clonotypes were shared across a handful of donors. Larger estimated clonotype richness was generally found for naive subsets than for memory subsets. The genetic and exposure-history diversity represented was limited by the small number of donors. Higher generation probabilities were observed for clonotypes shared by all four sorted-subset donors than for non-shared clonotypes. Incomplete sequencing was indicated by rarefaction of sorted-subset datasets, despite the large sequencing depth.

From a lookup of the germline V gene, CDR1 and CDR2 are SGHNT and YENEEA. Spanning cysteine to phenylalanine, the CDR3 consists of 14 amino acids. Of all the DNA, just the CDR3 is kept, 42 bases in frame from base 1. V is pruned by 6 bases and J by 2 bases, leaving 6 bases of the junction without a gene match. Using the deep immunoSEQ assay, TCR CDR3 regions were amplified from genomic DNA by multiplex PCR. For each cell subset, the extracted genomic DNA was distributed evenly across all wells of several immunoSEQ 96-well plates, and each plate served as one replicate. For sorted subsets, each replicate PCR was loaded with approximately 0.2 ug genomic DNA, equivalent to about 30,000 T cell genomes. Purified libraries were measured with a Qubit 3.0 fluorometer, size-checked on a Bioanalyzer 2100, and measured again with the KAPA Library Quantification kit. Each immunoSEQ 96-well plate was sequenced on its own single-read 150-cycle Illumina NextSeq 550 flow cell. The authors' pipeline ran thus. Because the immunoSEQ output included only junctional sequences and no quality scores, the filtering could not be the same as the filtering used for full-length reads. To assign V/J genes and CDR3, sequences were annotated using PyIR, a Python wrapper for IgBLAST v1.9, with IMGT germline references. Reads were filtered out if the reads had weak V/J assignments (E-value above 1e-6), no CDR3, stop codons, out-of-frame junctions, or ambiguous translated residues. V3J clonotypes were defined as sequences sharing an identical inferred V gene, J gene, and CDR3 amino acid sequence. Percentage overlap between repertoires was calculated by dividing the number of shared unique clonotypes by the size of the smaller repertoire. Three approaches were used to assess repertoire richness: RTK rarefaction, the Chao1 estimator, and Recon v2.1 estimates of unobserved clonotypes. Generation probabilities for all TCRbeta clonotypes obtained by the gDNA method from a few donors were computed using OLGA. TCRdb carries this immuneACCESS record with in-frame sequences only. Its versions omit some clonotypes, under half of them owing to an unresolved V gene in the studies checked, with the rest unexplained. D and trimming come from the DNA, and the V and J calls and clone size come from that table. The table for this sample lists fewer than 1.6 million clones; around 98.5% of them were counted only once. The ten most abundant clones make up about 0.4% of the sample.

The donors were healthy, HIV-negative adults with no recently reported acute infections or vaccinations. Every donor was a Caucasian adult living in Nashville, Tennessee, USA. Magnetic negative selection was used to enrich CD4+ T cells, after which naive cells were positively selected on CD45RA and the negative fraction became the memory subset. After blood collection by leukapheresis, PBMCs were isolated using Ficoll-Histopaque density gradient centrifugation and then cryopreserved in the vapor phase of liquid nitrogen. Analytical flow cytometry was used to check the purity and quantity of each magnetically sorted T cell population. From each sorted fraction, genomic DNA was isolated and quantified by UV absorbance on a Nanodrop 2000c.

The chain joins TRBV11-3 to TRBJ2-5; 7 bases in the junction line up with TRBD2. Sequencing was performed on naive CD4+ T cells sorted from blood. This specimen's cell subset or site label, interpreted: CD45RA+ positively selected. The TCR originated in a young man in good health. For the CDR3, the sequence is CASRKKRGQETQYF. The DNA sequence follows: TGTGCCAGCAGAAAGAAGCGGGGTCAAGAGACCCAGTACTTC.